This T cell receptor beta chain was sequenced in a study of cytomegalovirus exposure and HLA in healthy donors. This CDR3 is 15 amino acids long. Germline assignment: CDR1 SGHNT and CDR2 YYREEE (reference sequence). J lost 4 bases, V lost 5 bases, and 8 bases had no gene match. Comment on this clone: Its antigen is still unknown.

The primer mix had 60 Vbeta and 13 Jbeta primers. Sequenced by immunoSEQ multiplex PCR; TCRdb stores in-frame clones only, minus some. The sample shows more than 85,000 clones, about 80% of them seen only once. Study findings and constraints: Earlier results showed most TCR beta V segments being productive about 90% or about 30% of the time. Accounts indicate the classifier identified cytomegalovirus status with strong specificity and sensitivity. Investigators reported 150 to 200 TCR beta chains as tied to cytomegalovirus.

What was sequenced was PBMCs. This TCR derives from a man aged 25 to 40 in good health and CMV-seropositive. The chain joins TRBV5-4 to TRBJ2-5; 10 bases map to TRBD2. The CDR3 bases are TGTGCCAGCAGACCTCGAGCGGGGGGGTCAGAGACCCAGTACTTC. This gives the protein CASRPRAGGSETQYF.